The 27 T cell receptor beta chains listed next were all sequenced from one sample in a study of regulatory T cells in long-lasting Graves disease. Time point meaning: newly diagnosed GD, antithyroid drugs for less than 3 months. Isolated PBMC RNA provided the starting material for the TCR library. With iRepertoire HTBI primers and Arm-PCR of CDR3 regions, TCR beta libraries were built. One entry per CDR3 protein results from TCRdb running MiXCR on the multiplex PCR reads. The data show 500,000 or so distinct CDR3 sequences, around 15% seen once. These data were also reused for a study on T cells in Graves' hyperthyroidism and ophthalmopathy.

The sequencing used peripheral blood mononuclear cells (PBMCs), collected at new diagnosis, from a patient treated with antithyroid drugs. These receptors all stem from a woman aged 35-65 years with Graves disease.

There are many counts of this clonotype. The chain uses TRBV3-1 and TRBJ2-3, with D maybe TRBD2 (6 bases). The germline CDR1 and CDR2 sequences are LGHDT and YNNKEL (reference sequence). The CDR3 runs 14 residues. The V and J ends lost 7 bases and 6 bases respectively, with 17 bases between them. CDR3 bases: TGTGCCAGCACCCAGGACTACATCGAGGATACGCAGTATTTT. Translating it yields CASTQDYIEDTQYF.

This clonotype showed up many times. The chain has TRBV11-2 and TRBJ2-7; 7 bases agree with TRBD1. Germline lookup yields CDR1 SGHAT and CDR2 FQNNGV. J gave up 0 bases and V 4 bases, and 6 bases lay outside the gene matches. CDR3 length: 15 residues. The CDR3, as DNA: TGTGCCAGCAGCTCCCAGGGGGTACCCTCCTACGAGCAGTACTTC. Amino acid sequence: CASSSQGVPSYEQYF.

The V call is TRBV30, the J call TRBJ1-1; unclear D gene. The CDR3 loop spans 12 amino acids. V was cut by 1 base and J by 0 bases, with 3 bases left in between. Germline V lookup: CDR1 GTSNPN, CDR2 SVGIG (reference sequence). The CDR3 protein is CAWSGMNTEAFF. As DNA, the CDR3 is TGTGCCTGGAGTGGAATGAACACTGAAGCTTTCTTT.

This clonotype was detected only a few times. The chain employs TRBV18 and TRBJ2-1; TRBD1 is a possible D gene (5 bases). V shed 3 bases and J shed 5 bases, with 8 bases lying between them. Germline V gene lookup returns CDR1 KGHSH and CDR2 LQKENI. This CDR3 region has 13 residues. The CDR3 coding sequence is TGTGCCAGCTCACCGGGCAGGGACAATGAGCAGTTCTTC. It translates to CASSPGRDNEQFF.

The chain recombines TRBV5-4 with TRBJ1-6, with D uncertain. This CDR3 region has 14 residues. The V gene lost 0 bases and the J gene lost 5 bases, with 6 bases spanning the gap. CDR1 SGHNT and CDR2 YYREEE come from the germline V gene (reference sequence). Here the CDR3 reads CASSLARDNSPLHF. In nucleotides, the CDR3 is TGTGCCAGCAGCTTGGCAAGAGATAATTCACCCCTCCACTTT.

The J gene is TRBJ1-4, the V gene TRBV25-1, with D unclear. This CDR3 comprises 14 residues. The V end was cut by 6 bases, the J end by 11 bases, with 19 bases between. CDR1 is MGHDK, CDR2 SYGVNS, per germline. CDR3 bases: TGTGCCAGCAGAACCCCTGGGAGGCCCGTGAAACTGTTTTTT. Encoded protein: CASRTPGRPVKLFF.

The sample holds a few counts of this clonotype. This chain links TRBV28 with TRBJ2-5; D not resolved. Trimming took 0 bases from V and 8 from J, leaving 7 bases between them. The CDR3 is 12 residues long. Per germline, CDR1 MDHEN and CDR2 SYDVKM. The CDR3 here is CASSLWGSTQYF. DNA for the CDR3: TGTGCCAGCAGTTTATGGGGGTCTACCCAGTACTTC. Based on the CDR3 plus reference TRBV28 and TRBJ2-5, the full variable domain is DVKVTQSSRYLVKRTGEKVFLECVQDMDHENMFWYRQDPGLGLRLIYFSYDVKMKEKGDIPEGYSVSREKKERFSLILESASTNQTSMYLCASSLWGSTQYFGPGTRLLVL.

This clonotype was detected only a few times. The chain employs TRBV7-6 and TRBJ2-1; TRBD2 is a possible D gene (6 bases). Trimming removed 5 bases at V and 12 bases at J, with 14 bases between. CDR1 is SGHVS and CDR2 is FNYEAQ in the germline V gene. The CDR3 sequence is 12 residues long. The CDR3 here is CASSDLARGQFF. The CDR3 region has the DNA TGTGCCAGCAGCGACCTAGCGAGAGGGCAGTTCTTC.

The table lists this clonotype with a few counts. The chain employs TRBV19 and TRBJ1-6; the D is unclear. V was trimmed by 9 bases and J by 6 bases, leaving 15 bases between them. The CDR3 extends over 14 amino acids. Germline CDR1 and CDR2: LNHDA and SQIVND (reference sequence). CDR3: CASTGGSFNSPLHF. CDR3 coding DNA: TGTGCCAGCACCGGAGGGAGTTTTAATTCACCCCTCCACTTT.

V gene TRBV28 combines with J gene TRBJ1-2; 7 bases agree with TRBD1. CDR3 length equals 16 residues. V was clipped by 2 bases and J by 2 bases; unmatched bases: 8. Looked up from germline, CDR1 is MDHEN and CDR2 is SYDVKM. This chain's CDR3 is CASSLGDRATNYGYTF. CDR3 in DNA: TGTGCCAGCAGTTTAGGTGACAGGGCGACCAACTATGGCTACACCTTC.

This clonotype was detected once. The V and J genes are TRBV20-1 and TRBJ2-2, with 10 bases matching TRBD2. Per germline, CDR1 DFQATT and CDR2 SNEGSKA (reference sequence). The CDR3 runs to 16 residues. Germline trimming cut 4 bases from V and 5 bases from J; bases unmatched to any gene: 10. The DNA of the CDR3 is TGCAGTGCTACGCCAGCGGGGGGGGCAAGTACCGGGGAGCTGTTTTTT. Protein product: CSATPAGGASTGELFF.

Note on this clonotype: The likely explanation is a read error, given a far larger clone one base away. The final CDR3 position lacks the conserved phenylalanine or tryptophan, pointing to a likely read error. The chain recombines TRBV12-3 or TRBV12-4 with TRBJ2-1; 7 nucleotides line up with TRBD2. CDR3 length: 13 amino acids. Trimming cost V 6 bases and J 10 bases; bases outside gene matches: 9. CDR3 coding DNA: TGTGCCAGCAGCTCCAGCGGGGTTCACGAGCAGTTCCTC. Its translation: CASSSSGVHEQFL.

This clonotype occurred many times. The chain joins TRBV18 to TRBJ2-3; D may be TRBD1 (6 bases). CDR3 size: 15 residues. V lost 3 bases, J lost 6 bases, and 16 bases lay in between. The germline V gene has CDR1 KGHSH and CDR2 LQKENI. The DNA for the CDR3 is TGTGCCAGCTCACCGGGACAAGACGCTGGGGATACGCAGTATTTT. Translation gives CASSPGQDAGDTQYF.

This clonotype was detected ten times or more. The chain employs TRBV10-3 and TRBJ2-3; D is perhaps TRBD1 or TRBD2 (6 bases each). The V and J ends lost 3 bases and 1 base respectively, with 11 bases between them. CDR3 length: 15 residues. The germline CDR1 and CDR2 sequences are ENHRY and SYGVKD. The CDR3 is CAISDSGAGTDTQYF. The CDR3, as DNA: TGTGCCATCAGTGATTCGGGGGCGGGCACAGATACGCAGTATTTT.

At least ten counts were recorded for this clonotype. The chain has TRBV20-1 and TRBJ1-6; maybe TRBD1 (6 bases). The V end lost 2 bases, the J end lost 4 bases, and 9 bases lay between the germline ends. The CDR3 loop spans 14 amino acids. Per the germline V gene, CDR1 is DFQATT and CDR2 is SNEGSKA (reference sequence). CDR3 amino acids: CSARYRVYNSPLHF. CDR3 bases: TGCAGTGCTAGATACAGGGTTTATAATTCACCCCTCCACTTT.

This clonotype was seen many times. The V call is TRBV20-1, the J call TRBJ1-6; the match to TRBD1 covers 9 bases. Germline-derived CDR1 and CDR2 are DFQATT and SNEGSKA (reference sequence). The V and J ends lost 3 bases and 1 base, in that order; junction bases with no gene match: 13. The CDR3 totals 19 residues. The CDR3 protein is CSARGGQGSSGSYNSPLHF. The CDR3 nucleotides read TGCAGTGCTAGGGGGGGACAGGGTAGTAGCGGATCCTATAATTCACCCCTCCACTTT.

This clonotype was counted between two and nine times. The chain uses TRBV9 and TRBJ2-3; D gene uncertain. The CDR3 extends over 18 amino acids. Trimming cost V 3 bases and J 3 bases, with 23 bases left between them. Germline V gene data show CDR1 as SGDLS and CDR2 as YYNGEE. The CDR3 region has the DNA TGTGCCAGCAGCGCCCGATTGGTTCTGCGGACCTCTACAGATACGCAGTATTTT. This gives the protein CASSARLVLRTSTDTQYF.

This clonotype was detected many times. The chain has TRBV7-2 and TRBJ2-3; D is tentatively TRBD1 or TRBD2 (6 bases each). Germline assignment: CDR1 SGHTA and CDR2 FQGNSA. The CDR3 runs 15 residues. V was cut by 1 base and J by 2 bases, with 10 bases left in between. CDR3 in DNA: TGTGCCAGCAGCTTAGGGGGGGCCAACACAGATACGCAGTATTTT. This translates into CASSLGGANTDTQYF.

The chain couples TRBV5-4 to TRBJ1-1; no reliable D call. The germline V gene has CDR1 SGHNT and CDR2 YYREEE (reference sequence). V was trimmed by 0 bases and J by 0 bases, leaving 12 bases between them. This CDR3 comprises 16 residues. Written as DNA, the CDR3 is TGTGCCAGCAGCTTGGATCCCGGGCCCCTGAACACTGAAGCTTTCTTT. This sequence encodes CASSLDPGPLNTEAFF.

As regards this clonotype: One base separates it from a far larger clone, so it is likely a read error. The rearrangement joins TRBV12-3 or TRBV12-4 to TRBJ2-7; 8 nucleotides match TRBD1. Unmatched junction bases numbered 15, after V lost 10 bases and J lost 7 bases. The CDR3 runs to 14 residues. CDR3 bases: TGTGCCACCCGGGGACAGGAGTCCTACAATGAGCAGTACTTC. Translation gives CATRGQESYNEQYF.

This clonotype was recorded at least ten times. J is TRBJ1-1 and V is TRBV27, with D perhaps matching TRBD1 (6 bases). The CDR3 runs 13 residues. Germline V CDR1 and CDR2: MNHEY, SMNVEV (reference sequence). Trimming stripped 7 bases from V and 5 bases from J, with 14 bases between. The CDR3 reads CASKGGRETEAFF. The CDR3 DNA follows: TGTGCCAGCAAGGGGGGGAGAGAGACTGAAGCTTTCTTT.

A few counts support this clonotype. V gene TRBV3-1 combines with J gene TRBJ1-4; D unresolved. The CDR3 contains 14 residues. The germline gives CDR1 LGHDT, CDR2 YNNKEL (reference sequence). Trimming removed 1 base from V and 6 bases from J, with 9 bases in between. The CDR3 protein is CASSQVTGHEKLFF. Written as DNA, the CDR3 is TGTGCCAGCAGCCAAGTAACGGGTCATGAAAAACTGTTTTTT. Variable domain in full (rest from reference TRBV3-1 and TRBJ1-4): DTAVSQTPKYLVTQMGNDKSIKCEQNLGHDTMYWYKQDSKKFLKIMFSYNNKELIINETVPNRFSPKSPDKAHLNLHINSLELGDSAVYFCASSQVTGHEKLFFGSGTQLSVL.

This clonotype was observed at least ten times. The chain is built from TRBV2 and TRBJ1-1; D is unresolved. V shed 4 bases and J shed 1 base, with 7 bases lying between them. This CDR3 spans 13 amino acids. Germline V gene sequence: CDR1 SNHLY, CDR2 FYNNEI. CDR3 protein: CASSVTSNTEAFF. The CDR3 DNA reads as TGTGCCAGCAGTGTGACATCGAACACTGAAGCTTTCTTT.

As to this clonotype: A much larger clone lies one base from this, so it may be a read error. V and J are TRBV20-1 and TRBJ2-3, with D unclear. TRBJ2-5 matches the DNA end more closely, so the J call is doubtful. CDR1 is DFQATT, CDR2 SNEGSKA, per germline (reference sequence). The CDR3 extends over 12 amino acids. In DNA form, the CDR3 reads TGCAGTGCTAGAGATTATAGGGTAGGCCAGTACTTC. It translates to CSARDYRVGQYF.

The rearrangement links TRBV6-1 to TRBJ1-1; D is uncertain. Germline V gives CDR1 MNHNS, CDR2 SASEGT. The germline V and J ends were trimmed by 0 bases and 0 bases, with 11 bases remaining between them. The CDR3 length is 16 residues. CDR3 DNA: TGTGCCAGCAGTGAAGCGCGGGCACCCTTGAACACTGAAGCTTTCTTT. Translating gives CASSEARAPLNTEAFF.

The rearrangement joins TRBV6-5 to TRBJ2-2, with D tentatively TRBD2 (5 bases). Germline lookup yields CDR1 MNHEY and CDR2 SVGAGI. CDR3 length equals 16 residues. V gave up 1 base and J gave up 2 bases, with 11 bases separating them. CDR3 sequence: CASSYWGASNTGELFF. The CDR3 nucleotides are TGTGCCAGCAGTTACTGGGGAGCTTCAAACACCGGGGAGCTGTTTTTT.

In the case of this clonotype: A much larger clone differs from this one at a single base, so this may be a read error. The chain is built from TRBV6-2 or TRBV6-3 and TRBJ2-3, with TRBD1 matching 9 bases. The J call may be mistaken, given a closer DNA end match to TRBJ1-5. The V gene's germline CDR1 is MNHEY and CDR2 SVGEGT. The CDR3 has 14 residues. CDR3 protein: CASSPGQGPDTQHF. The CDR3, as DNA: TGTGCCAGCAGTCCCGGACAGGGGCCAGATACGCAGCATTTT.